These T cell receptor beta chains were read from a single sample in a study of blood T cell repertoires in COVID-19. Measured with immunoSEQ multiplex PCR; TCRdb has only the in-frame clones, and not every one. Of about 190,000 clones listed, less than 85% are singletons. Sequenced: peripheral blood. The receptors shown here come from a woman aged 50 to 60 with acute or convalescent COVID-19. CDR3s include the opening cysteine and the closing phenylalanine or tryptophan. D genes are given only for firm matches. Only some rows state a clone size, as once, few, many or a class for expanded clones.

D gene: TRBD2
clone size: NA
V gene: TRBV5-4
J gene: TRBJ2-2
CDR3 protein: CASSSTPLAGALTGELFF
CDR3 DNA: TGTGCCAGCAGCTCGACACCTCTAGCGGGAGCGCTCACCGGGGAGCTGTTTTTT

D gene: NA
clone size: NA
V gene: TRBV4-1
J gene: TRBJ2-1
CDR3 protein: CASSQPRTGYEQFF
CDR3 DNA: TGCGCCAGCAGCCAACCTCGAACGGGGTATGAGCAGTTCTTC

D gene: TRBD1
clone size: NA
V gene: TRBV5-1
J gene: TRBJ2-2
CDR3 protein: CASSLGTGVNTGELFF
CDR3 DNA: TGCGCCAGCAGCTTGGGGACAGGGGTGAACACCGGGGAGCTGTTTTTT

D gene: NA
clone size: few
V gene: TRBV6-2/TRBV6-3
J gene: TRBJ1-3
CDR3 protein: CASSYPNTNRASGNTIYF
CDR3 DNA: TGTGCCAGCAGTTACCCCAACACAAACAGGGCCTCTGGAAACACCATATATTTT

D gene: TRBD2
clone size: NA
V gene: TRBV30
J gene: TRBJ2-5
CDR3 protein: CAWSGTSGIFGKTQYF
CDR3 DNA: TGTGCCTGGAGTGGGACTAGCGGGATTTTCGGGAAGACCCAGTACTTC

D gene: NA
clone size: NA
V gene: TRBV4-1
J gene: TRBJ1-1
CDR3 protein: CASSPAQELNTEAFF
CDR3 DNA: TGCGCCAGCAGCCCAGCACAGGAATTGAACACTGAAGCTTTCTTT

D gene: TRBD2
clone size: NA
V gene: TRBV19
J gene: TRBJ2-5
CDR3 protein: CASSTGEGVETQYF
CDR3 DNA: TGTGCCAGTAGTACCGGGGAGGGAGTAGAGACCCAGTACTTC

D gene: NA
clone size: NA
V gene: TRBV30
J gene: TRBJ2-1
CDR3 protein: CAWSVRGNEQFF
CDR3 DNA: TGTGCCTGGAGTGTACGGGGGAATGAGCAGTTCTTC

D gene: TRBD1
clone size: NA
V gene: TRBV7-8
J gene: TRBJ2-7
CDR3 protein: CASSRPGQGSYEQYF
CDR3 DNA: TGTGCCAGCAGCAGACCGGGACAGGGGTCTTACGAGCAGTACTTC

D gene: TRBD2
clone size: NA
V gene: TRBV7-2
J gene: TRBJ2-1
CDR3 protein: CASSLSGSNYNEQFF
CDR3 DNA: TGTGCCAGCAGCTTAAGCGGGAGCAACTACAATGAGCAGTTCTTC

D gene: NA
clone size: once
V gene: TRBV7-8
J gene: TRBJ1-2
CDR3 protein: CASSLVGQGQMSYGYTF
CDR3 DNA: TGTGCCAGCAGCTTAGTGGGCCAGGGCCAAATGAGCTATGGCTACACCTTC

D gene: NA
clone size: NA
V gene: TRBV11-3
J gene: TRBJ1-1
CDR3 protein: CASSLGKGIRDTEAFF
CDR3 DNA: TGTGCCAGCAGCTTAGGGAAGGGGATTAGGGACACTGAAGCTTTCTTT

D gene: NA
clone size: once
V gene: TRBV6-5
J gene: TRBJ2-3
CDR3 protein: CASSPRTDTQYF
CDR3 DNA: TGTGCCAGCAGTCCCAGGACAGATACGCAGTATTTT

D gene: NA
clone size: NA
V gene: TRBV2
J gene: TRBJ1-1
CDR3 protein: CASSEWGVDTEAFF
CDR3 DNA: TGTGCCAGCAGTGAGTGGGGCGTCGACACTGAAGCTTTCTTT

D gene: NA
clone size: NA
V gene: TRBV12-5
J gene: TRBJ1-6
CDR3 protein: CASGLGQINSPLHF
CDR3 DNA: TGTGCTAGTGGCCTGGGGCAGATCAATTCACCCCTCCACTTT

D gene: TRBD2
clone size: NA
V gene: TRBV4-3
J gene: TRBJ2-1
CDR3 protein: CASSQGGIAGAVHNEQFF
CDR3 DNA: TGCGCCAGCAGCCAAGGGGGTATAGCGGGAGCTGTGCACAATGAGCAGTTCTTC

D gene: TRBD1
clone size: NA
V gene: TRBV6-5
J gene: TRBJ2-2
CDR3 protein: CASRDRGVTGELFF
CDR3 DNA: TGTGCCAGCCGCGACAGGGGGGTAACCGGGGAGCTGTTTTTT

D gene: TRBD1
clone size: NA
V gene: TRBV28
J gene: TRBJ1-1
CDR3 protein: CASSSYGTGGATEAFF
CDR3 DNA: TGTGCCAGCAGTTCCTACGGGACAGGGGGCGCGACTGAAGCTTTCTTT

D gene: TRBD2
clone size: NA
V gene: TRBV5-1
J gene: TRBJ2-1
CDR3 protein: CASSPPTGTSPHEQFF
CDR3 DNA: TGCGCCAGCAGTCCTCCCACCGGGACTAGTCCACACGAGCAGTTCTTC

D gene: TRBD1
clone size: many
V gene: TRBV15
J gene: TRBJ2-2
CDR3 protein: CATKKSDRVWFSGELFF
CDR3 DNA: TGTGCCACCAAGAAGTCCGACAGGGTTTGGTTCTCCGGGGAGCTGTTTTTT

D gene: TRBD1
clone size: NA
V gene: TRBV30
J gene: TRBJ1-1
CDR3 protein: CAWTLQGLGTEAFF
CDR3 DNA: TGTGCCTGGACCTTACAGGGGTTGGGCACTGAAGCTTTCTTT

D gene: NA
clone size: NA
V gene: TRBV6-1
J gene: TRBJ1-2
CDR3 protein: CASSEAGSNYGYTF
CDR3 DNA: TGTGCCAGCAGTGAAGCCGGGTCGAACTATGGCTACACCTTC

D gene: TRBD2
clone size: NA
V gene: TRBV3-1/TRBV3-2
J gene: TRBJ2-1
CDR3 protein: CASSQDRTVAGVNEQFF
CDR3 DNA: TGTGCCAGCAGCCAAGATCGTACGGTAGCGGGAGTGAATGAGCAGTTCTTC

D gene: TRBD2
clone size: NA
V gene: TRBV7-2
J gene: TRBJ2-7
CDR3 protein: CASSPGTSGTYEQYF
CDR3 DNA: TGTGCCAGCAGCCCGGGGACTAGCGGGACGTACGAGCAGTACTTC

D gene: TRBD1
clone size: NA
V gene: TRBV18
J gene: TRBJ2-7
CDR3 protein: CASSPQTGESKQYF
CDR3 DNA: TGTGCCAGCTCACCACAGACAGGGGAGAGCAAGCAGTACTTC

D gene: NA
clone size: NA
V gene: TRBV19
J gene: TRBJ2-6
CDR3 protein: CASVSGANVLTF
CDR3 DNA: TGTGCCTCAGTTTCTGGGGCCAACGTCCTGACTTTC

D gene: TRBD2
clone size: NA
V gene: TRBV27
J gene: TRBJ2-5
CDR3 protein: CASSPSGLAGGKETQYF
CDR3 DNA: TGTGCCAGCAGTCCATCCGGACTAGCGGGAGGGAAAGAGACCCAGTACTTC

D gene: NA
clone size: NA
V gene: TRBV5-1
J gene: TRBJ1-6
CDR3 protein: CASSLDGLKESPLHF
CDR3 DNA: TGCGCCAGCAGCTTGGATGGACTCAAGGAATCACCCCTCCACTTT

D gene: NA
clone size: many
V gene: TRBV3-1/TRBV3-2
J gene: TRBJ2-3
CDR3 protein: CASSRRDGRTRGDTQYF
CDR3 DNA: TGTGCCAGCAGCAGGCGGGACGGACGGACTCGAGGAGATACGCAGTATTTT

D gene: NA
clone size: NA
V gene: TRBV2
J gene: TRBJ1-6
CDR3 protein: CASSEAGRFYNSPLHF
CDR3 DNA: TGTGCCAGCAGTGAAGCCGGCAGGTTCTATAATTCACCCCTCCACTTT

D gene: NA
clone size: NA
V gene: TRBV5-1
J gene: TRBJ1-1
CDR3 protein: CASSFRGTEAFF
CDR3 DNA: TGCGCCAGCAGCTTCAGGGGCACTGAAGCTTTCTTT

D gene: TRBD1
clone size: NA
V gene: TRBV18
J gene: TRBJ1-5
CDR3 protein: CASSTEQGWSNQPQHF
CDR3 DNA: TGTGCCAGCTCTACGGAACAGGGGTGGAGCAATCAGCCCCAGCATTTT

D gene: TRBD2
clone size: NA
V gene: TRBV29-1
J gene: TRBJ2-7
CDR3 protein: CSVEGLAGEDSGEQYF
CDR3 DNA: TGCAGCGTTGAGGGACTAGCGGGAGAAGACTCGGGGGAGCAGTACTTC